A selection of T cell receptor beta chains follows, all from one sample in a study of blood T cell repertoires in COVID-19. Assay: immunoSEQ multiplex PCR; the TCRdb copy retains only in-frame clones and omits some. The table has about 87,000 clones, around 81% seen once. Sequences were obtained from peripheral blood. Receptors originate from a woman in her seventies with acute or convalescent COVID-19. The CDR3 runs from the conserved cysteine through the conserved F or W. D genes are given only for firm matches. Size is stated for part of the rows, as once, few or many counts, or as a class when the clone is expanded.

size	V	D	J	CDR3	DNA
few	TRBV30	TRBD1	TRBJ1-5	CAWSRQGSQPQHF	TGTGCCTGGTCAAGACAGGGAAGTCAGCCCCAGCATTTT
NA	TRBV15	NA	TRBJ1-4	CATSRDGLAEKLFF	TGTGCCACCAGCAGAGATGGCCTGGCAGAAAAACTGTTTTTT
NA	TRBV7-9	NA	TRBJ1-1	CASSSQGANTEAFF	TGTGCCAGCAGTTCCCAGGGCGCGAACACTGAAGCTTTCTTT
NA	TRBV23-1	NA	TRBJ2-7	CASSRPPRYPRYEQYF	TGCGCCAGCAGTCGCCCCCCGCGATACCCCCGCTACGAGCAGTACTTC
few	TRBV7-9	NA	TRBJ2-1	CASNRDGGPNEQFF	TGTGCCAGCAATCGCGACGGGGGGCCCAATGAGCAGTTCTTC
NA	TRBV7-9	TRBD2	TRBJ2-7	CASSDSRGLAGGPF	TGTGCCAGCAGCGACAGCAGGGGACTAGCGGGGGGACCCTTC
few	TRBV11-1	TRBD1	TRBJ1-2	CASSSRDRIYGYTF	TGTGCCAGCAGCTCCCGGGACAGGATCTATGGCTACACCTTC
NA	TRBV23-1	NA	TRBJ1-5	CASSQLAQANPNQPQHF	TGCGCCAGCAGTCAATTGGCACAGGCAAACCCCAATCAGCCCCAGCATTTT
NA	TRBV6-5	NA	TRBJ1-4	CASSTPGTNEKLFF	TGTGCCAGCAGCACCCCAGGAACTAATGAAAAACTGTTTTTT
NA	TRBV24-1	TRBD1	TRBJ2-2	CATSEQGAGTGELFF	TGTGCCACCAGTGAACAGGGGGCAGGCACCGGGGAGCTGTTTTTT